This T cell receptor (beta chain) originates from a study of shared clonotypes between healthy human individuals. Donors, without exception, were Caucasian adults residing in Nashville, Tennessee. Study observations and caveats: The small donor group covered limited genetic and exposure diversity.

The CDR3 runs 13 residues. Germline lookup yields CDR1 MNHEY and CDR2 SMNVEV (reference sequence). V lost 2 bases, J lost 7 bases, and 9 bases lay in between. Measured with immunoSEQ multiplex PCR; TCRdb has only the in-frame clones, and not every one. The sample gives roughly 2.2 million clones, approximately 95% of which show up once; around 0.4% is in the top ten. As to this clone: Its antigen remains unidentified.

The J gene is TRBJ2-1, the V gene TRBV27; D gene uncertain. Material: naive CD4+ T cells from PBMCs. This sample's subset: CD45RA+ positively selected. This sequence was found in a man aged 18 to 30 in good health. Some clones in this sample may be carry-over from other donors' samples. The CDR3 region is CASSLMRWNEQFF. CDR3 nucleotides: TGTGCCAGCAGTTTAATGCGGTGGAATGAGCAGTTCTTC.